Listed below are T cell receptor beta chains from one sample, sequenced in a study of blood T cells in healthy people across ages. Using its own MiXCR run on the 5' RACE reads, TCRdb lists one record per CDR3 protein. The table shows 1,300,000 or so distinct CDR3 sequences, with around 59% occurring only once. The sample was blood. The receptors come from a man aged 18-30 years in good health. Each CDR3 is given with its conserved first and last residue. Fields, in order: clone size, D gene, V gene, CDR3 length, J gene, CDR3 DNA, CDR3 protein. D genes are given only for firm matches. Not all rows give a size; the values are once, few, many and, for expanded clones, a class.

NA	TRBD1	TRBV6-2/TRBV6-3	15	TRBJ2-5	TGTGTCAGCAGTCTCTGGACAGGGGGAGGTGAGACCCAGTACTTC	CVSSLWTGGGETQYF
NA	NA	TRBV7-2	13	TRBJ2-1	TGTGCCAGCGGGAGGACATCTTACAATGAGCAGTTCTTC	CASGRTSYNEQFF
few	TRBD2	TRBV20-1	13	TRBJ2-1	TGCAGTGCTATTTCTAGCGGAAGCAATGAGCAGTTCTTC	CSAISSGSNEQFF
NA	TRBD1	TRBV4-1	17	TRBJ1-1	TGCGCCAGCAGCCACTCCGAGAAGTGGACAGGGGTTTCTGAAGCTTTCTTC	CASSHSEKWTGVSEAFF
NA	NA	TRBV7-7	13	TRBJ2-2	TGTGCCAGCAGTCCGGGGTTCACCGGGGAGCTGTTTTTT	CASSPGFTGELFF
NA	NA	TRBV20-1	15	TRBJ1-4	TGCAGTGCTAGAGATTCCGGGAGAACTAATGAAAAACTGTTTTTT	CSARDSGRTNEKLFF
NA	NA	TRBV6-5	12	TRBJ1-1	TGTGCCACCAGCGGCACGAACACTGAAGCTTTCTTT	CATSGTNTEAFF
few	NA	TRBV4-2	15	TRBJ2-7	TGTGCCAGCAGCCAACAGGACTTTCGTTCCTACGAGCAGTACTTC	CASSQQDFRSYEQYF
NA	NA	TRBV10-3	12	TRBJ1-5	TGTGCCATCAGTGAGGGAGGCCAGCCCCAGCATTTT	CAISEGGQPQHF
NA	NA	TRBV2	16	TRBJ2-5	TGTGCCAGCAGTGAACAGCTTGGACTTGGACAAGAGACCCAGTACTTC	CASSEQLGLGQETQYF
NA	TRBD1	TRBV12-3/TRBV12-4	14	TRBJ2-2	TGTGCCAGCAGTCAAAGGACAGGGACCGGGGAGCTGTTTTTT	CASSQRTGTGELFF
once	TRBD2	TRBV6-1	17	TRBJ2-3	TGTGCCAGCAGTGGGGGGACTAGCGGGGGGAGCACAGATACGCAGTATTTT	CASSGGTSGGSTDTQYF
NA	NA	TRBV7-9	15	TRBJ2-6	TGTGCCAGCAGCAATACCATTTCTGGGGCCAACGTCCTGACTTTC	CASSNTISGANVLTF
NA	TRBD1	TRBV20-1	12	TRBJ1-2	TGCAGTGCACTTCAGGGGGGCTATGGCTACACCTTC	CSALQGGYGYTF
NA	NA	TRBV20-1	13	TRBJ1-1	TGCAGTGATCCGGGACTAGAGAACACTGAAGCTTTCTTT	CSDPGLENTEAFF
NA	NA	TRBV4-1	14	TRBJ1-2	TGCGCCAGCAGCAGACCCGGGATGGCGGATGGCTACACCTTC	CASSRPGMADGYTF
NA	TRBD1	TRBV2	14	TRBJ2-4	TGTGCCAGCGGTTCAGATCGACAGGGAAGTATCATGGACTTC	CASGSDRQGSIMDF
NA	NA	TRBV27	15	TRBJ1-5	TGTGCCAGCAGCCCCGGGGCCAGCCTGAATCAGCCCCAGCATTTT	CASSPGASLNQPQHF
once	NA	TRBV6-1	14	TRBJ2-2	TGTGCCAGCAGTGGTTTCAGGGAGGCCGGGGAGCTGTTTTTT	CASSGFREAGELFF
NA	TRBD2	TRBV7-9	15	TRBJ2-1	TGTGCCAGCAGCGAAAGCGGGAGGGCCTACAATGAGCAGTTCTTC	CASSESGRAYNEQFF
once	NA	TRBV11-2	14	TRBJ2-7	TGTGCCAGCAGCTTAGATCTCGGCAACTACGAGCAGTACTTC	CASSLDLGNYEQYF
many	TRBD2	TRBV5-1	15	TRBJ2-1	TGTGCCAGCAGCCCGGGACTAGCGGGTTACAATGAGCAGTTCTTC	CASSPGLAGYNEQFF
NA	NA	TRBV6-5	13	TRBJ2-7	TGTGCCAACAGTTCACTACTATCCTACGAGCAGTACTTC	CANSSLLSYEQYF
NA	NA	TRBV4-1	11	TRBJ2-3	TGCGCCAGCAGACAGACAGATACGCAGTATTTT	CASRQTDTQYF
NA	NA	TRBV6-5	16	TRBJ2-6	TGTGCCAGCAGTTACTCTCGGGGGATCGGGGCCAACGTCCTGACTTTC	CASSYSRGIGANVLTF
NA	NA	TRBV6-5	13	TRBJ1-1	TGTGCCAGCAGTGACTCAATCAACACTGAAGCTTTCTTT	CASSDSINTEAFF
NA	TRBD1	TRBV5-5	18	TRBJ1-5	TGTGCCAGCAGCTTGGCCCTGGAAGGGGGCGCAAACAATCAGCCCCAGCATTTT	CASSLALEGGANNQPQHF
NA	TRBD1	TRBV4-1	15	TRBJ1-6	TGCGCCAGCAGCCACGGAGGGGGCCCTAATTCACCCCTCCACTTT	CASSHGGGPNSPLHF
NA	NA	TRBV9	14	TRBJ2-5	TGTGCCAGCAGCGGACTCGGGACGAAAGAGACCCAGTACTTC	CASSGLGTKETQYF
NA	NA	TRBV12-3/TRBV12-4	11	TRBJ1-1	TGTGCCAGCATTTCGAGGGGAGAAGCTTTCTTT	CASISRGEAFF
NA	TRBD1	TRBV20-1	13	TRBJ1-1	TGCAGTGCTAGACCCGGACAGGGGTTCGAAGCTTTCTTT	CSARPGQGFEAFF
many	NA	TRBV7-8	14	TRBJ1-1	TGTGCCAGCAGCGTCCGGATGGAGAACACTGAAGCTTTCTTT	CASSVRMENTEAFF
NA	TRBD2	TRBV11-3	16	TRBJ2-1	TGTGCCAGCAGCGTTCTAGCGGGAGGGGCCTACAATGAGCAGTTCTTC	CASSVLAGGAYNEQFF
NA	NA	TRBV9	12	TRBJ2-1	TGTGCCAGCAGCGGGATAAATAATGAGCAGTTCTTC	CASSGINNEQFF
NA	TRBD2	TRBV5-1	15	TRBJ2-2	TGCGCCAGCAGCCTGACTAGCGGGAGAGCCGGGGAGCTGTTTTTT	CASSLTSGRAGELFF
NA	NA	TRBV10-3	16	TRBJ2-7	TGTGCCATCAGTGAGTCTGCGGGAAGGCACTACTACGAGCAGTACTTC	CAISESAGRHYYEQYF
NA	NA	TRBV6-1	12	TRBJ1-2	TGTGCCAGCACAAAATCAGGGTATGGCTACACCTTC	CASTKSGYGYTF
NA	NA	TRBV6-6	15	TRBJ1-2	TGTGCCAGCAGTCTACCTGGGGGGGCAGGGAATGGCTACACCTTC	CASSLPGGAGNGYTF
NA	NA	TRBV12-5	16	TRBJ1-6	TGTGCTAGTGGTTTACGCCCAGGGGACGGCAGTTCACCCCTCCACTTT	CASGLRPGDGSSPLHF
NA	TRBD1	TRBV29-1	13	TRBJ1-1	TGCAGCGTGGGACAGGGGCGCAACACTGAAGCTTTCTTT	CSVGQGRNTEAFF
NA	TRBD1	TRBV4-3	13	TRBJ2-1	TGCGCCAGCAGCCATCGACAGGGGAGGGAGCAGTTCTTC	CASSHRQGREQFF
NA	TRBD2	TRBV29-1	15	TRBJ2-2	TGCAGCGTTGAATGGCTAGCGGGAGAGACCGGGGAGCTGTTTTTT	CSVEWLAGETGELFF